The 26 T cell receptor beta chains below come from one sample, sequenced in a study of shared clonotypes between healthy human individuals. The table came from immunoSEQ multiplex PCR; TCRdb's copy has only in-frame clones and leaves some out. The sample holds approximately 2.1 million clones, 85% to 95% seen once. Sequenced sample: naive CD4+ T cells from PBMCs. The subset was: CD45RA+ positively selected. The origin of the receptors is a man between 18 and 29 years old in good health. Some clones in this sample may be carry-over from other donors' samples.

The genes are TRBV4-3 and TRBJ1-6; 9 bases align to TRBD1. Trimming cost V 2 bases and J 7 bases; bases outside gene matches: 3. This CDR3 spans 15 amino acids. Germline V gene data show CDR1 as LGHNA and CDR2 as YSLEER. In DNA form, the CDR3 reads TGCGCCAGCAGCCAAAGGGACAGGGCGAATTCACCCCTCCACTTT. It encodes CASSQRDRANSPLHF.

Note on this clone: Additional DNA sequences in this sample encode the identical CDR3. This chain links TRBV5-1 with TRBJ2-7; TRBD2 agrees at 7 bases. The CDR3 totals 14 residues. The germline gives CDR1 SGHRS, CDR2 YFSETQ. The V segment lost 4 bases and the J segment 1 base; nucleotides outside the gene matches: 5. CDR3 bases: TGCGCCAGCAGCCTTAGCGGGCCGTCCTACGAGCAGTACTTC. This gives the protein CASSLSGPSYEQYF.

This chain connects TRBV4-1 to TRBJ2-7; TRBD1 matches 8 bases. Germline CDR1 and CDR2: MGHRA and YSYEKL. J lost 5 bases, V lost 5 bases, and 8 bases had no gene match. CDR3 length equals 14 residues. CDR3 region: CASSSRTGWDEQYF. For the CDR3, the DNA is TGCGCCAGCAGCTCCCGGACAGGGTGGGACGAGCAGTACTTC.

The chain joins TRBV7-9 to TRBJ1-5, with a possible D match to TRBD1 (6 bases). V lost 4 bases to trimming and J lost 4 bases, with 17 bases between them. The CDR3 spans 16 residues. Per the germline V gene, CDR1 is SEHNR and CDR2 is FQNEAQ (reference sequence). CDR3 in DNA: TGTGCCAGCAGCTACACCCGGGACAACGTAAATCAGCCCCAGCATTTT. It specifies CASSYTRDNVNQPQHF.

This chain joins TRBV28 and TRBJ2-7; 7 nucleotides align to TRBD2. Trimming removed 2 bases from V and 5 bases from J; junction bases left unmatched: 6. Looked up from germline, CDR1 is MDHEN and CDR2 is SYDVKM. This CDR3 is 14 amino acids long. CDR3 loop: CASSLGTMPHEQYF. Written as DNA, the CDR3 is TGTGCCAGCAGTTTAGGGACTATGCCCCACGAGCAGTACTTC.

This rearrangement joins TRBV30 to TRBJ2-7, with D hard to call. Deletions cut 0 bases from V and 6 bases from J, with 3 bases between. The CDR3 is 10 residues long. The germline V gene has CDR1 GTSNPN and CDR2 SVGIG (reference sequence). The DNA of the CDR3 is TGTGCCTGGAGTGTCCCCGAGCAGTACTTC. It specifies CAWSVPEQYF.

The CDR3 is CASRRGGGETGELFF. DNA for the CDR3: TGTGCCAGCCGCAGGGGCGGGGGGGAAACCGGGGAGCTGTTTTTT. The chain carries TRBV4-2 and TRBJ2-2; TRBD2 matches 9 bases. V dropped 8 bases and J dropped 5; count of bases not matched to a gene: 9. This CDR3 has 15 amino acids. Germline V gene sequence: CDR1 LGHNA, CDR2 YNFKEQ.

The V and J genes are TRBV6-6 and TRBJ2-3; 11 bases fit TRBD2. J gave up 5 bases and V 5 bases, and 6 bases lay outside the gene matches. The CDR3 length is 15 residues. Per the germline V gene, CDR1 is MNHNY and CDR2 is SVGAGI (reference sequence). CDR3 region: CASSNLAGGQDTQYF. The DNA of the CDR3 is TGTGCCAGCAGTAACCTAGCGGGAGGTCAAGATACGCAGTATTTT.

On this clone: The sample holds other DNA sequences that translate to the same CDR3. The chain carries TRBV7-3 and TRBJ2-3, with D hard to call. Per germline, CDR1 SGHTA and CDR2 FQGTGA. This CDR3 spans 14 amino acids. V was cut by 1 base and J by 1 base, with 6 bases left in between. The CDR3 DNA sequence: TGTGCCAGCAGCTTAAGACCCGGCACAGATACGCAGTATTTT. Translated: CASSLRPGTDTQYF.

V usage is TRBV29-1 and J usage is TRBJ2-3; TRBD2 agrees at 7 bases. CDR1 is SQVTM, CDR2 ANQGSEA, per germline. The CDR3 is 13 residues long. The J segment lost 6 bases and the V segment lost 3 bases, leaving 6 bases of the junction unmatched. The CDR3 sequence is CSVDSAGADTQYF. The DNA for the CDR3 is TGCAGCGTTGATTCGGCGGGAGCTGATACGCAGTATTTT.

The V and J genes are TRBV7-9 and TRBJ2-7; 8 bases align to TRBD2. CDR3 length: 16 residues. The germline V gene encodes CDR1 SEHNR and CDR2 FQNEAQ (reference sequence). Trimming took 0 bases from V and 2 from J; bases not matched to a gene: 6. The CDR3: CASSLARGGTTYEQYF. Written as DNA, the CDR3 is TGTGCCAGCAGCTTAGCGCGCGGGGGGACTACCTACGAGCAGTACTTC.

CDR3 loop: CASSKAASGTYEQYF. The CDR3 DNA sequence: TGTGCCAGCAGCAAAGCTGCTAGCGGAACCTACGAGCAGTACTTC. The rearrangement joins TRBV7-6 to TRBJ2-7; 7 bases line up with TRBD2. The trim removed 5 bases at V and 2 bases at J, leaving 9 bases unmatched. CDR3 length: 15 amino acids. Looked up from germline, CDR1 is SGHVS and CDR2 is FNYEAQ.

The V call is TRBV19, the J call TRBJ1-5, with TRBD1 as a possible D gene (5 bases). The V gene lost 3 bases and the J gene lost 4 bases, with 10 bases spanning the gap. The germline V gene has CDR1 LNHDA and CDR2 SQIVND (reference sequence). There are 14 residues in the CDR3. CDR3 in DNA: TGTGCCAGTAGTATTAGGGACCGGAATCAGCCCCAGCATTTT. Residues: CASSIRDRNQPQHF.

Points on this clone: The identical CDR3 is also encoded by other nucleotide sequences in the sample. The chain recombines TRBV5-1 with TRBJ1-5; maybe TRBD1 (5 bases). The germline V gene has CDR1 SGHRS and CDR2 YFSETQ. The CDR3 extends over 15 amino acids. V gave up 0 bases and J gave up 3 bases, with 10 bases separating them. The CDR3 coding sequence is TGCGCCAGCAGCTTGGGGTCCGGGGCCAATCAGCCCCAGCATTTT. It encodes CASSLGSGANQPQHF.

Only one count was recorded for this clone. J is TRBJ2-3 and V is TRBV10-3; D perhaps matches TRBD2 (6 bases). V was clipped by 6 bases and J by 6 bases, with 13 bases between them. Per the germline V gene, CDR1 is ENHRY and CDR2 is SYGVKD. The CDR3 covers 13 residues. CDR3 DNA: TGTGCCATCAGGGACGGGAGCTTGGATACGCAGTATTTT. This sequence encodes CAIRDGSLDTQYF.

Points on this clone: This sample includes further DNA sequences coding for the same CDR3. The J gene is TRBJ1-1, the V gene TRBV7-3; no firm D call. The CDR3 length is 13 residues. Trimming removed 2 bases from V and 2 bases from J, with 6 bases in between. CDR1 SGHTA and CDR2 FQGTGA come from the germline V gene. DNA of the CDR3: TGTGCCAGCAGCTTAGACCCTAACACTGAAGCTTTCTTT. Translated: CASSLDPNTEAFF.

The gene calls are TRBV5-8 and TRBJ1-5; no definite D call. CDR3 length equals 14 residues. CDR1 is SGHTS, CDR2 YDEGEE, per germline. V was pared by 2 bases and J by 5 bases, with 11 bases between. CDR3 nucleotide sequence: TGTGCCAGCAGCTTTCCAAACAGCCATCAGCCCCAGCATTTT. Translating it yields CASSFPNSHQPQHF.

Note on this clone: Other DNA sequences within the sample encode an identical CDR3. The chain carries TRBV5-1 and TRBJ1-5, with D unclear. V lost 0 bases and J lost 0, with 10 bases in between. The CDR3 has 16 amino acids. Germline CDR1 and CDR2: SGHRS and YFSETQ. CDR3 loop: CASSLEGGNSNQPQHF. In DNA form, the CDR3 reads TGCGCCAGCAGCTTGGAGGGAGGGAATAGCAATCAGCCCCAGCATTTT.

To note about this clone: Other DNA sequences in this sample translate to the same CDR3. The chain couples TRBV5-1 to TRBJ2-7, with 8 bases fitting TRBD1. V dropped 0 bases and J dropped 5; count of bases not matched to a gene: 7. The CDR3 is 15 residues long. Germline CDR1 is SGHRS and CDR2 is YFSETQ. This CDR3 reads CASSLAGQGAHEQYF. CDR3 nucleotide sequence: TGCGCCAGCAGCTTGGCCGGGCAGGGGGCCCACGAGCAGTACTTC.

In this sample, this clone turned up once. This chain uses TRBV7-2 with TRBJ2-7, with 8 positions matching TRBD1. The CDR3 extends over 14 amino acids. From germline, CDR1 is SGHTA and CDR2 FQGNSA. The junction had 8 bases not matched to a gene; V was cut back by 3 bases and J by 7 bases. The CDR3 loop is CASSFSAGGREQYF. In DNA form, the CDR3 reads TGTGCCAGCAGCTTTTCGGCAGGGGGCCGAGAGCAGTACTTC.

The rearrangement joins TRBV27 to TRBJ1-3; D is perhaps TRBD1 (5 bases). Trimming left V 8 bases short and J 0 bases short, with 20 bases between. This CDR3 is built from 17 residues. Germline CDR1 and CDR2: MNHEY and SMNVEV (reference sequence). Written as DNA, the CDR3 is TGTGCCAGCTCGCCCCGGGGGACGGGCCACTCTGGAAACACCATATATTTT. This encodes CASSPRGTGHSGNTIYF.

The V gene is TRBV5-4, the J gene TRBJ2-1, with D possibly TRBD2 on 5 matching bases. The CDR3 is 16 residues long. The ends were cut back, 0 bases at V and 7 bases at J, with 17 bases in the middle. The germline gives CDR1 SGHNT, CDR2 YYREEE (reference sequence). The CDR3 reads CASSLGILGSWNEQFF. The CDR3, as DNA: TGTGCCAGCAGCTTGGGGATCCTGGGGAGTTGGAATGAGCAGTTCTTC.

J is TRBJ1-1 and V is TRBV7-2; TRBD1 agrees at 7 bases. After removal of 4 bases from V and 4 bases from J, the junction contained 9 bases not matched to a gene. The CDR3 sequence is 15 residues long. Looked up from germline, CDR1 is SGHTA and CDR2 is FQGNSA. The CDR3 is CASSSSRQGVTEAFF. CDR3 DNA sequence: TGTGCCAGCAGCTCCTCCCGACAGGGTGTCACTGAAGCTTTCTTT.

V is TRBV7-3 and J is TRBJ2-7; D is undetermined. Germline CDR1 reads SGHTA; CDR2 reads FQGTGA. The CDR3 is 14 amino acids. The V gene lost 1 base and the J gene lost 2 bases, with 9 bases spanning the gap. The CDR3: CASSLRADAYEQYF. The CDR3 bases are TGTGCCAGCAGCTTAAGGGCAGATGCCTACGAGCAGTACTTC. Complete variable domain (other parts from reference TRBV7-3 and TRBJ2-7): GAGVSQTPSNKVTEKGKYVELRCDPISGHTALYWYRQSLGQGPEFLIYFQGTGAADDSGLPNDRFFAVRPEGSVSTLKIQRTERGDSAVYLCASSLRADAYEQYFGPGTRLTVT.

The CDR3 DNA reads TGCAGCGTCTTGACAGGGTTGAACACTGAAGCTTTCTTT. Amino acids: CSVLTGLNTEAFF. The chain links TRBV29-1 to TRBJ1-1, with 7 bases fitting TRBD1. The V gene's germline CDR1 is SQVTM and CDR2 ANQGSEA. The CDR3 has 13 amino acids. Trimming removed 6 bases from V and 0 bases from J; junction bases left unmatched: 4.

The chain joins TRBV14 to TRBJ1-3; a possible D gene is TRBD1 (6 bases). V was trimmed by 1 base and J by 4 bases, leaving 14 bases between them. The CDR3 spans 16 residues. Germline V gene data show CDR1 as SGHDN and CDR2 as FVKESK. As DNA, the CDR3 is TGTGCCAGCAGCCAAGCGGGCGGGGGCTCAGGAAACACCATATATTTT. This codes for CASSQAGGGSGNTIYF.